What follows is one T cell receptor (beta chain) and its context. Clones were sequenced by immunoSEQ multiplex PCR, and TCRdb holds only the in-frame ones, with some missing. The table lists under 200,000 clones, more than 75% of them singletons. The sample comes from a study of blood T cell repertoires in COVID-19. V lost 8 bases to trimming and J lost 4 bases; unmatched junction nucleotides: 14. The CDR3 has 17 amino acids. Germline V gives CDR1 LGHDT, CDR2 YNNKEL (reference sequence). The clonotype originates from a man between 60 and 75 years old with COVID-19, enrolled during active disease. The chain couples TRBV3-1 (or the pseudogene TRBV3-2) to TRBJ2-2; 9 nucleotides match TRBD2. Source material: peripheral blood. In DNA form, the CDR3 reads TGTGCCAGCTCCGAGGTTGCGGGAGGGCCCGGCACCGGGGAGCTGTTTTTT. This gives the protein CASSEVAGGPGTGELFF.